This entry lists 30 T cell receptor beta chains sequenced from one sample in a study of T-cell reconstitution after alpha-beta-depleted transplantation in children listed by TCRdb under 2016. Libraries were constructed by PCR. Data came from an Illumina HiSeq 2500. TCR library preparation used molecular barcoding, with unique molecular identifiers applied to normalize quantification of the TCRbeta repertoire. TCRdb reprocessing: public reads trimmed at Q25 with fastp, clones called with MiXCR, in-frame beta chains kept. Records with the same CDR3 protein are collapsed into one entry carrying the most frequent genes and DNA. This sample comprises approximately 200,000 distinct CDR3 sequences, roughly 6.3% of them detected only once. The top ten clones comprise around 4.4% of the sample. The sample's treatment or condition label is to be understood as: allogeneic hematopoietic cell transplantation with graft depleted of TCRalphabeta T cells and CD19 B cells.

The sample was PBMCs, taken before TCRalphabeta/CD19-depleted stem cell transplant. These receptors were taken from a girl in the first two years of life with combined immunodeficiency, due to receive a stem cell transplant.

This clonotype has a count of ten or more. The V and J genes are TRBV20-1 and TRBJ1-5; TRBD1 is a possible D gene (5 bases). In germline, CDR1 is DFQATT, CDR2 SNEGSKA (reference sequence). Deletions cut 6 bases from V and 6 bases from J, with 18 bases between. The CDR3 totals 14 residues. In DNA, the CDR3 is TGCAGTGCCAACGCAGTCCAGGGAGGTCAGCCCCAGCATTTT. It specifies CSANAVQGGQPQHF.

This sequence joins TRBV12-3 or TRBV12-4 and TRBJ2-7; the match to TRBD2 covers 15 bases. Unmatched junction bases numbered 6, after V lost 6 bases and J lost 6 bases. The CDR3 runs 15 residues. The CDR3 loop reads CASRGTSGRSLEQYF. The CDR3 bases are TGTGCCAGCAGGGGGACTAGCGGGAGGTCCCTCGAGCAGTACTTC.

This clonotype has a count of ten or more. This chain joins TRBV29-1 and TRBJ2-7; weak D call: TRBD1 (5 bases). The CDR3 is made up of 13 amino acids. Looked up from germline, CDR1 is SQVTM and CDR2 is ANQGSEA. V was shortened by 4 bases and J by 3 bases, with 13 bases between the two germline ends. This CDR3 is CSVVGRLNYEQYF. CDR3 bases: TGCAGCGTTGTGGGGCGGCTTAACTACGAGCAGTACTTC.

This clonotype was observed a single time. V gene TRBV3-1 combines with J gene TRBJ2-7, with D perhaps TRBD2 (6 bases). The ends were cut back, 10 bases at V and 1 base at J, with 17 bases in the middle. This CDR3 is 14 amino acids long. The V gene's germline CDR1 is LGHDT and CDR2 YNNKEL (reference sequence). CDR3 region: CAICPLASSYEQYF. In DNA form, the CDR3 reads TGTGCCATCTGCCCACTAGCTTCATCCTACGAGCAGTACTTC.

As concerns this clonotype: This could be a read error, since a much larger clone is one nucleotide away. The genes are TRBV20-1 and TRBJ1-4; perhaps TRBD1 as D (5 bases). This CDR3 contains 15 residues. CDR1 is DFQATT and CDR2 is SNEGSKA in the germline V gene (reference sequence). The CDR3 region has the DNA TGCTGTGCTAGAGACGGGAGGGGTTCTAATGAAAAACTGTTTTTT. Amino acids: CCARDGRGSNEKLFF.

The sample holds many counts of this clonotype. The chain carries TRBV7-3 and TRBJ1-6, with D unclear. Germline values: CDR1 SGHTA, CDR2 FQGTGA. V was clipped by 2 bases and J by 9 bases, with 5 bases between them. This CDR3 is built from 12 residues. In nucleotides, the CDR3 is TGTGCCAGCAGCTTAGAGGGTTCACCCCTCCACTTT. This sequence encodes CASSLEGSPLHF.

Ten or more counts support this clonotype. The chain recombines TRBV19 with TRBJ2-3; D is uncertain. V gave up 1 base and J gave up 0 bases, with 8 bases separating them. CDR1 LNHDA and CDR2 SQIVND come from the germline V gene (reference sequence). The CDR3 is 15 residues long. CDR3: CASSIGAASTDTQYF. The CDR3, as DNA: TGTGCCAGTAGTATAGGGGCAGCAAGCACAGATACGCAGTATTTT.

With respect to this clonotype: This may stem from a read error, because a much larger clone lies one nucleotide away. The missing conserved phenylalanine or tryptophan at the end of this CDR3 makes a read error likely. The chain links TRBV7-9 to TRBJ2-5, with D maybe TRBD2 (5 bases). V was trimmed by 5 bases and J by 3 bases, leaving 16 bases between them. The CDR3 runs to 15 residues. Germline loops: CDR1 SEHNR, CDR2 FQNEAQ (reference sequence). The CDR3 reads CASSPPPGKKETQYS. For the CDR3, the DNA is TGTGCCAGCAGCCCCCCTCCGGGAAAAAAAGAGACCCAGTACTCC.

This clonotype was detected many times. This chain connects TRBV7-8 to TRBJ2-5; D is undetermined. With 5 bases removed from V and 4 bases from J, the gap between germline ends came to 5 bases. Germline CDR1 is SGHVS and CDR2 is FQNEAQ. The CDR3 runs to 11 residues. In DNA form, the CDR3 reads TGTGCCAGCAGCCAGAGAGAGACCCAGTACTTC. Translating it yields CASSQRETQYF.

This clonotype was seen ten or more times. The gene calls are TRBV11-3 and TRBJ2-3; D gene uncertain. Germline CDR1 and CDR2: SGHNT and YENEEA. V shed 2 bases and J shed 5 bases, with 11 bases lying between them. CDR3 length: 14 amino acids. The CDR3 spells CASSLRLLEDTQYF. The CDR3 DNA reads as TGTGCCAGCAGCTTAAGACTTTTGGAAGATACGCAGTATTTT.

This clonotype came up many times. CDR3 in amino acids: CASLRSSDTEAFF. The CDR3 DNA sequence: TGTGCCAGCCTGCGGAGCTCAGACACTGAAGCTTTCTTT. The chain carries TRBV2 and TRBJ1-1; no reliable D call. V lost 8 bases to trimming and J lost 3 bases, with 13 bases between them. The CDR3 length is 13 residues. CDR1 SNHLY and CDR2 FYNNEI come from the germline V gene. Supplemented by reference TRBV2 and TRBJ1-1, the full variable domain reads EPEVTQTPSHQVTQMGQEVILRCVPISNHLYFYWYRQILGQKVEFLVSFYNNEISEKSEIFDDQFSVERPDGSNFTLKIRSTKLEDSAMYFCASLRSSDTEAFFGQGTRLTVV.

This chain links TRBV30 with TRBJ2-7; 9 nucleotides match TRBD2. Germline V CDR1 and CDR2: GTSNPN, SVGIG (reference sequence). V lost 3 bases, J lost 3 bases, and 0 bases stayed unmatched. CDR3 length: 12 amino acids. CDR3 in amino acids: CAWRTSGYEQYF. CDR3 nucleotide sequence: TGTGCCTGGAGGACTAGCGGCTACGAGCAGTACTTC.

This clonotype was observed at least ten times. The J gene is TRBJ2-6, the V gene TRBV20-1, with D unclear. Germline values: CDR1 DFQATT, CDR2 SNEGSKA (reference sequence). Trimming removed 1 base at V and 0 bases at J, with 7 bases between. This CDR3 is built from 15 residues. The CDR3 nucleotides are TGCAGTGCTAGAGTTGCGAGCTCTGGGGCCAACGTCCTGACTTTC. Translated, it gives CSARVASSGANVLTF.

This clonotype was seen more than once but under ten times. This chain joins TRBV6-5 and TRBJ2-3; D gene ambiguous. CDR3 size: 13 residues. The germline V and J ends were trimmed by 0 bases and 5 bases, with 6 bases remaining between them. The germline gives CDR1 MNHEY, CDR2 SVGAGI. The CDR3 bases are TGTGCCAGCAGTTACTCTCGGGTAGATACGCAGTATTTT. It encodes CASSYSRVDTQYF.

This clonotype was found a few times. A read error may produce the germline difference seen at one junction end. J is TRBJ2-7 and V is TRBV7-2, with TRBD2 matching 10 bases. The CDR3 sequence is 14 residues long. Germline V gene data show CDR1 as SGHTA and CDR2 as FQGNSA. The DNA for the CDR3 is TGTGCCAGCAGCCTAGCGGGGGTCCAGGGAGAGCAGTACTTC. Protein product: CASSLAGVQGEQYF.

The chain recombines TRBV12-3 or TRBV12-4 with TRBJ2-1, with 10 bases aligning to TRBD2. The J segment lost 5 bases and the V segment lost 3 bases, leaving 4 bases of the junction unmatched. This CDR3 contains 15 residues. CDR3 residues: CASSFRTSGNNEQFF. CDR3 DNA sequence: TGTGCCAGCAGTTTCCGGACTAGCGGTAACAATGAGCAGTTCTTC.

This clonotype was counted at least ten times. The V and J genes are TRBV12-3 or TRBV12-4 and TRBJ1-6; 7 bases align to TRBD1. With V trimmed by 5 bases and J by 6 bases, 7 bases remained unmatched. There are 15 residues in the CDR3. The CDR3 bases are TGTGCCAGCAGTACTAACAGGGGCGTTAATTCACCCCTCCACTTT. This encodes CASSTNRGVNSPLHF.

This clonotype was found many times. This chain connects TRBV5-6 to TRBJ2-2; D remains ambiguous. V was pared by 2 bases and J by 6 bases, with 8 bases between. This CDR3 is built from 13 residues. Germline V lookup: CDR1 SGHDT, CDR2 YYEEEE. CDR3 region: CASSFMTAGELFF. As DNA, the CDR3 is TGTGCCAGCAGCTTTATGACGGCCGGGGAGCTGTTTTTT.

This clonotype showed up just once. This chain connects TRBV20-1 to TRBJ2-7, with D unresolved. Germline lookup yields CDR1 DFQATT and CDR2 SNEGSKA (reference sequence). V gave up 1 base and J gave up 2 bases, with 9 bases separating them. This CDR3 has 13 amino acids. The CDR3 DNA follows: TGCAGTGCTAGAGCCGGTCCGACCTACGAGCAGTACTTC. Amino acids: CSARAGPTYEQYF.

This clonotype was recorded many times. The chain carries TRBV6-1 and TRBJ2-1, with 9 bases identical to TRBD2. The CDR3 is 16 amino acids. CDR1 is MNHNS and CDR2 is SASEGT in the germline V gene. V was clipped by 5 bases and J by 9 bases; unmatched bases: 14. The CDR3 nucleotides are TGTGCCAGCAGTCCCAGGGGCGGGGGGGCCGATGGTGAGCAGTTCTTC. Its protein product is CASSPRGGGADGEQFF.

Points on this clonotype: A much larger clone is a single base away; this may be a read error. This CDR3 fails to terminate in the conserved phenylalanine or tryptophan, so it likely reflects a read error. V is TRBV24-1 and J is TRBJ1-1; TRBD1 might be the D (6 bases). V was trimmed by 3 bases and J by 5 bases, leaving 21 bases between them. Germline CDR1 KGHDR, CDR2 SFDVKD. This CDR3 is built from 17 residues. CDR3 sequence (DNA): TGTGCCACCAGTGATAGGCCGCCGGGGGCGCGTGGAACTGAAGCTTTCTAT. This codes for CATSDRPPGARGTEAFY.

This clonotype was recorded many times. The chain is built from TRBV7-2 and TRBJ1-1; 8 bases map to TRBD1. The CDR3 has 14 residues. The J segment lost 0 bases and the V segment lost 5 bases, leaving 2 bases of the junction unmatched. The germline V gene has CDR1 SGHTA and CDR2 FQGNSA. Written as DNA, the CDR3 is TGTGCCAGCAGCCTGGACAGGGTGAACACTGAAGCTTTCTTT. This encodes CASSLDRVNTEAFF.

This clonotype has a count of ten or more. The chain links TRBV19 to TRBJ1-1; D possibly corresponds to TRBD1 (5 bases). This CDR3 has 15 amino acids. The V gene's germline CDR1 is LNHDA and CDR2 SQIVND (reference sequence). V lost 6 bases and J 0 bases, leaving 14 bases between the germline ends. As DNA, the CDR3 is TGTGCCAGTAGGCAATCGGGACTCTTGAACACTGAAGCTTTCTTT. Translating gives CASRQSGLLNTEAFF.

In this sample, this clonotype turned up many times. The gene calls are TRBV5-1 and TRBJ2-3, with D tentatively TRBD2 (5 bases). Germline CDR1 is SGHRS and CDR2 is YFSETQ. The CDR3 spans 16 residues. V lost 0 bases, J lost 0 bases, and 11 bases lay in between. CDR3 DNA sequence: TGCGCCAGCAGCTTGGCTTCGCGGGCGAGCACAGATACGCAGTATTTT. This encodes CASSLASRASTDTQYF. The variable domain in full, completed from reference TRBV5-1 and TRBJ2-3, reads KAGVTQTPRYLIKTRGQQVTLSCSPISGHRSVSWYQQTPGQGLQFLFEYFSETQRNKGNFPGRFSGRQFSNSRSEMNVSTLELGDSALYLCASSLASRASTDTQYFGPGTRLTVL.

This clonotype has more than one count but fewer than ten. The J gene is TRBJ1-1, the V gene TRBV18; tentative D call: TRBD1 (5 bases). Germline lookup yields CDR1 KGHSH and CDR2 LQKENI. V lost 1 base and J lost 1, with 7 bases in between. The CDR3 is made up of 14 amino acids. CDR3 bases: TGTGCCAGCTCACCACGACAGCAGAACACTGAAGCTTTCTTT. Protein: CASSPRQQNTEAFF.

This clonotype occurred many times. V usage is TRBV10-3 and J usage is TRBJ2-5; no clear D gene. CDR3 length: 13 amino acids. V lost 3 bases to trimming and J lost 5 bases, with 10 bases between them. Germline values: CDR1 ENHRY, CDR2 SYGVKD. The CDR3, as DNA: TGTGCCATCAGTGATGAAGGGCGGGAGACCCAGTACTTC. Amino acids: CAISDEGRETQYF.

This clonotype was observed at least ten times. CDR3 residues: CASSHTETQYF. In nucleotides, the CDR3 is TGTGCCAGCAGCCATACAGAGACCCAGTACTTC. V and J are TRBV14 and TRBJ2-5; D gene ambiguous. V was cut by 3 bases and J by 4 bases, with 3 bases left in between. CDR3 length: 11 residues. Germline V gives CDR1 SGHDN, CDR2 FVKESK. Combining the CDR3 with reference TRBV14 and TRBJ2-5 gives the whole variable domain EAGVTQFPSHSVIEKGQTVTLRCDPISGHDNLYWYRRVMGKEIKFLLHFVKESKQDESGMPNNRFLAERTGGTYSTLKVQPAELEDSGVYFCASSHTETQYFGPGTRLLVL.

This clonotype occurred many times. The rearrangement links TRBV19 to TRBJ1-1; D remains ambiguous. The CDR3 consists of 11 residues. From germline, CDR1 is LNHDA and CDR2 SQIVND (reference sequence). V was shortened by 3 bases and J by 5 bases, with 4 bases between the two germline ends. CDR3 coding DNA: TGTGCCAGTAGTATGTGGACTGAAGCTTTCTTT. Translation gives CASSMWTEAFF.

This clonotype was seen ten or more times. The CDR3 sequence is CSVERGYTGELFF. CDR3 sequence (DNA): TGCAGCGTTGAAAGGGGCTACACCGGGGAGCTGTTTTTT. The chain employs TRBV29-1 and TRBJ2-2, with D tentatively TRBD1 (5 bases). The V gene's germline CDR1 is SQVTM and CDR2 ANQGSEA. This CDR3 has 13 amino acids. V was trimmed by 2 bases and J by 3 bases, leaving 7 bases between them.

This clonotype was detected many times. This chain uses TRBV7-9 with TRBJ2-1; no firm D call. V lost 5 bases and J lost 15, with 14 bases in between. Germline V CDR1 and CDR2: SEHNR, FQNEAQ (reference sequence). The CDR3 covers 11 residues. The chain's CDR3 is CASSLYGLWFF. CDR3 sequence (DNA): TGTGCCAGCAGCCTCTACGGCTTATGGTTCTTC.